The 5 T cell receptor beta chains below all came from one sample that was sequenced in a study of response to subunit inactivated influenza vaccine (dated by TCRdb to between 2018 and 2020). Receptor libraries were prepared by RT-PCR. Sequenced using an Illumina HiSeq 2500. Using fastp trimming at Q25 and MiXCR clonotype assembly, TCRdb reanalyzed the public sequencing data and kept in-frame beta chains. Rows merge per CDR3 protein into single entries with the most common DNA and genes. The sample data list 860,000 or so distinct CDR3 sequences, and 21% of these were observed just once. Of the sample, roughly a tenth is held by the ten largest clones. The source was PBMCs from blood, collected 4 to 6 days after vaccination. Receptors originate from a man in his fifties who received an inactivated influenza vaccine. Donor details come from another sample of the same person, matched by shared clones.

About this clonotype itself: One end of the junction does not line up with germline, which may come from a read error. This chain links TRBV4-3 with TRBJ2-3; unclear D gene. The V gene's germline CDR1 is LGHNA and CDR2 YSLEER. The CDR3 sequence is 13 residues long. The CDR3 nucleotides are TGCGCCAGCACCCAACAATACACAGATACGCAGTATTTT. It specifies CASTQQYTDTQYF.

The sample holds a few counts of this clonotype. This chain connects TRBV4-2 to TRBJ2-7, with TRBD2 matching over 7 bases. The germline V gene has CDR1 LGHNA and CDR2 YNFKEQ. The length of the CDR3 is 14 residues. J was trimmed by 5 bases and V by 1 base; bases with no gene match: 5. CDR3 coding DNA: TGTGCCAGCAGCCAAGCGACTAGCAGCCACGAGCAGTACTTC. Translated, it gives CASSQATSSHEQYF.

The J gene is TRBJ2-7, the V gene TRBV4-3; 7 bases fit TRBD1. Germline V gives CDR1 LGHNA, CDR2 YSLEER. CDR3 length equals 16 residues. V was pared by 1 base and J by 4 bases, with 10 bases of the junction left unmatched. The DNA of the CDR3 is TGCGCCAGCAGCCAAGGCGAGGTGAACAGGGGATACGAGCAGTACTTC. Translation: CASSQGEVNRGYEQYF.

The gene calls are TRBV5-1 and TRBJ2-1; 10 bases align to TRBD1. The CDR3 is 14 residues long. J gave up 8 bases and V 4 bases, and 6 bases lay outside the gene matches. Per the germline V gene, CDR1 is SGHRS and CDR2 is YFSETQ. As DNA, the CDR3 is TGCGCCAGCAGCCCCGGACAGGGGGGGGATGAGCAGTTCTTC. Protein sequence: CASSPGQGGDEQFF.

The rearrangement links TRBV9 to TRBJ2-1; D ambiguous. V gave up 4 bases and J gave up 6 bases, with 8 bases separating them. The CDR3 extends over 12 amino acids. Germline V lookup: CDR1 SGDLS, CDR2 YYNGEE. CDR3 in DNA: TGTGCCAGCAGCCCCCAGGCCAATGAGCAGTTCTTC. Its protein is CASSPQANEQFF.